This T cell receptor (beta chain) was sequenced during a study of CD8 T cells in ankylosing spondylitis. Study-wide findings and caveats: Reported data indicate significant enrichment of disease-linked clones within matched ankylosing spondylitis synovial fluid. Made up of about eight highly homologous variants, a TCR beta motif appeared characteristic of ankylosing spondylitis blood. Previously reported in reactive arthritis synovial fluid and blood were some of the motif variants. Relatively scarce in peripheral blood, disease-linked clones were CD8+.

The CDR3 totals 15 residues. The V end lost 4 bases, the J end lost 0 bases, and 13 bases lay between the germline ends. Per germline, CDR1 SGHRS and CDR2 YFSETQ. The TCR beta libraries were generated through quantitative 5'-RACE incorporating molecular barcodes. TCRdb recomputed calls from the 5' RACE reads with MiXCR, one row per CDR3 protein. Of fewer than 550,000 distinct CDR3 sequences in the sample, approximately 5.3% were seen once. A few counts support this clonotype. Its antigen is not known. This chain uses TRBV5-1 with TRBJ2-5, with no clear D. The TCR originated in a male donor with ankylosing spondylitis. The sample consisted of blood, either unsorted or a sorted T cell fraction (not recorded which). The CDR3 DNA is TGCGCCAGCAGCAGGCGACTTCTAAACCAAGAGACCCAGTACTTC. It yields the protein CASSRRLLNQETQYF. Filled out from reference TRBV5-1 and TRBJ2-5, the complete variable domain reads KAGVTQTPRYLIKTRGQQVTLSCSPISGHRSVSWYQQTPGQGLQFLFEYFSETQRNKGNFPGRFSGRQFSNSRSEMNVSTLELGDSALYLCASSRRLLNQETQYFGPGTRLLVL.